The 9 T cell receptor beta chains below come from one sample, sequenced in a study of post-analysis software for immune sequencing data. Overall study findings and caveats: In patients, five or six TRBV segments were more frequent than in controls, with TRBV5-6, TRBV5-1 and TRBV20-1 among them.

The TCR beta cDNA libraries contained unique molecular identifiers. TCRdb reprocessed the PCR reads via MiXCR and lists one record per CDR3 protein. The table includes roughly 800,000 distinct CDR3 sequences, roughly 46% detected once. Their antigens remain unidentified. The material sequenced was blood. The origin of the receptors is a girl aged 5-17 years with multiple sclerosis.

The chain carries TRBV20-1 and TRBJ2-2, with 12 bases that match TRBD2. CDR3 length: 15 amino acids. Germline lookup yields CDR1 DFQATT and CDR2 SNEGSKA (reference sequence). Trimming cost V 4 bases and J 7 bases; bases outside gene matches: 7. CDR3 in DNA: TGCAGTGCTACCGGGACTAGCGGGTTGAGCGGGGAGCTGTTTTTT. This sequence encodes CSATGTSGLSGELFF.

The V and J genes are TRBV2 and TRBJ2-7, with D unresolved. CDR3 size: 13 residues. The germline gives CDR1 SNHLY, CDR2 FYNNEI. Trimming stripped 2 bases from V and 2 bases from J, with 7 bases between. CDR3 nucleotide sequence: TGTGCCAGCAGTGAATCCGTAGCCTACGAGCAGTACTTC. This sequence encodes CASSESVAYEQYF.

The CDR3 region is CASSQDLRQGSWGEQYF. The CDR3 coding sequence is TGTGCCAGCAGCCAAGACTTACGACAGGGCTCTTGGGGCGAGCAGTACTTC. V is TRBV4-2 and J is TRBJ2-7; TRBD1 agrees at 7 bases. V lost 0 bases to trimming and J lost 6 bases; unmatched junction nucleotides: 14. The CDR3 runs 17 residues. Germline assignment: CDR1 LGHNA and CDR2 YNFKEQ.

This clonotype was found many times. The chain uses TRBV6-2 or TRBV6-3 and TRBJ1-2; the D is unclear. Trimming left V 6 bases short and J 0 bases short, with 8 bases between. Germline V CDR1 and CDR2: MNHEY, SVGEGT. The CDR3 runs to 13 residues. DNA of the CDR3: TGTGCCAGCAGCCCTACAGCTAACTATGGCTACACCTTC. Protein sequence: CASSPTANYGYTF.

This chain links TRBV6-5 with TRBJ2-5; 9 nucleotides align to TRBD1. Germline assignment: CDR1 MNHEY and CDR2 SVGAGI. The CDR3 loop spans 13 amino acids. V shed 6 bases and J 6 bases; nucleotides not matched to a gene: 5. The chain's CDR3 is CASSETGGKTQYF. The CDR3 DNA sequence: TGTGCCAGCAGCGAGACAGGGGGAAAGACCCAGTACTTC.

In its sample, this clonotype was seen a few times. The rearrangement uses TRBV6-5 and TRBJ2-3; 10 nucleotides match TRBD2. This CDR3 has 16 amino acids. Germline trimming cut 6 bases from V and 4 bases from J; bases unmatched to any gene: 10. Germline CDR1 reads MNHEY; CDR2 reads SVGAGI. The CDR3 is CASRPTEAGGADTQYF. DNA for the CDR3: TGTGCCAGCAGACCAACTGAAGCGGGAGGGGCAGATACGCAGTATTTT.

The chain joins TRBV10-3 to TRBJ2-5; no reliable D call. Germline values: CDR1 ENHRY, CDR2 SYGVKD. V was pared by 0 bases and J by 7 bases, with 12 bases between. The CDR3 is made up of 14 amino acids. The CDR3 DNA follows: TGTGCCATCAGTGAGTCGGTGAGAGCCGGGACCCAGTACTTC. Protein sequence: CAISESVRAGTQYF.

The CDR3 DNA follows: TGTGCCAGCAGGACAGGGGGAAACCAAGAGACCCAGTACTTC. This gives the protein CASRTGGNQETQYF. This sequence joins TRBV28 and TRBJ2-5, with 9 bases that match TRBD1. CDR3 length: 14 residues. With V trimmed by 6 bases and J by 0 bases, 2 bases remained unmatched. In germline, CDR1 is MDHEN, CDR2 SYDVKM.

This chain uses TRBV5-1 with TRBJ2-1, with 10 bases matching TRBD2. CDR3 length: 15 amino acids. V shed 0 bases and J 12 bases; nucleotides not matched to a gene: 9. Germline V CDR1 and CDR2: SGHRS, YFSETQ. CDR3 sequence: CASSLVLAGESGQFF. In nucleotides, the CDR3 is TGCGCCAGCAGCTTGGTCCTAGCGGGAGAGAGTGGGCAGTTCTTC.